The sequence of this T cell receptor beta chain was determined in a study of cytomegalovirus exposure and HLA in healthy donors. Study context: Among about 380 genotyped donors, about 85% fell in the Caucasian-associated ancestry cluster. The study's findings and limits: In most subjects, TCR beta sequences reportedly gave accurate predictions of HLA-A and HLA-B alleles.

About this clone itself: The antigen is unknown.

60 Vbeta and 13 Jbeta primers were used in PCR. Only in-frame clones appear in the TCRdb table, and some are missing; sequencing was by immunoSEQ multiplex PCR. The sample consists of about 120,000 clones, 70% to 75% of them appearing once. Sequencing was carried out using PBMCs. The clonotype was recovered from a woman aged 40 to 49 in good health and CMV-seronegative.

In DNA, the CDR3 is TGTGCCAGCAGCACCACAGGCGGGGCAAATCAGCCCCAGCATTTT. The encoded protein is CASSTTGGANQPQHF. The J gene is TRBJ1-5, the V gene TRBV7-9, with D possibly being TRBD1 (5 bases). Germline V gene data show CDR1 as SEHNR and CDR2 as FQNEAQ (reference sequence). This CDR3 has 15 amino acids. Trimming removed 5 bases from V and 4 bases from J, with 15 bases in between.